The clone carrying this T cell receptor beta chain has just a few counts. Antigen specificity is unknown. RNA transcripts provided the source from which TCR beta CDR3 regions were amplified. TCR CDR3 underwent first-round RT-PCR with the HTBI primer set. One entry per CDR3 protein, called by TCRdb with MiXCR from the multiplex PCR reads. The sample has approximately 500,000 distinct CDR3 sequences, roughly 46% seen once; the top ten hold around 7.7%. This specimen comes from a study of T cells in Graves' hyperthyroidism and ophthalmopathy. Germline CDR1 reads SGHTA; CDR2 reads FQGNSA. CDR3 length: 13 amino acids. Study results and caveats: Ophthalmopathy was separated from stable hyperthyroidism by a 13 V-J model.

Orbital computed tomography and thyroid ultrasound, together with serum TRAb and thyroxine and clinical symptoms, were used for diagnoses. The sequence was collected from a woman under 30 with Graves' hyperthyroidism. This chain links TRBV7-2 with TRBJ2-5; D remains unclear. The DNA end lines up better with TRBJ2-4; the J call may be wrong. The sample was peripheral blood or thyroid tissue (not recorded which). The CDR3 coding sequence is TGTGCCAGCAGCCAACCTGGCAAAAACATTCAGTACTTC. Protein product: CASSQPGKNIQYF.